These 9 T cell receptor beta chains were sequenced from one sample in a study of Ad26.COV2.S vaccination and SARS-CoV-2 variants. The treatment: around 19 received Ad26.COV2.S at low or high dose, single or two shots; five or six received placebo; per-sample allocation not given. Sampling was done on day 63 after the first vaccine or placebo injection. Data came from immunoSEQ multiplex PCR; TCRdb stores just in-frame clones and leaves some out. Of around 450,000 clones in the sample, 80% to 90% were seen once. The specimen comprised peripheral blood, sampled in a trial of Ad26.COV2.S vaccine versus placebo. Source of these receptors: a person between 18 and 60 years old who received the Ad26.COV2.S COVID-19 vaccine or a placebo.

The chain couples TRBV7-2 to TRBJ1-5; unclear D gene. Germline V gives CDR1 SGHTA, CDR2 FQGNSA. Trimming removed 2 bases from V and 0 bases from J, with 8 bases in between. This CDR3 has 15 residues. The CDR3 here is CASSLFADSNQPQHF. CDR3 DNA sequence: TGTGCCAGCAGCTTATTTGCGGATAGCAATCAGCCCCAGCATTTT.

This clone was seen once. The chain couples TRBV18 to TRBJ2-1; D gene unclear. The CDR3 runs to 14 residues. From germline, CDR1 is KGHSH and CDR2 LQKENI. Trimming took 3 bases from V and 4 from J, leaving 10 bases between them. The CDR3 region has the DNA TGTGCCAGCTCACCTTCCGACGGATACAATGAGCAGTTCTTC. Protein: CASSPSDGYNEQFF.

CDR3 coding DNA: TGTGCCAGCAGCTTCGGACAGACTGGTATAGACGAGCAGTACTTC. Its protein product is CASSFGQTGIDEQYF. This rearrangement joins TRBV7-9 to TRBJ2-7; tentative D call: TRBD1 (6 bases). Trimming took 3 bases from V and 5 from J, leaving 17 bases between them. There are 15 residues in the CDR3. Germline values: CDR1 SEHNR, CDR2 FQNEAQ (reference sequence).

The chain employs TRBV2 and TRBJ2-7; no clear D. The V gene's germline CDR1 is SNHLY and CDR2 FYNNEI. The CDR3 consists of 14 residues. V shed 2 bases and J shed 0 bases, with 8 bases lying between them. CDR3 residues: CASSEILSSYEQYF. In nucleotides, the CDR3 is TGTGCCAGCAGTGAAATTCTAAGCTCCTACGAGCAGTACTTC.

The rearrangement uses TRBV27 and TRBJ2-7, with D maybe TRBD2 (7 bases). There are 15 residues in the CDR3. Per the germline V gene, CDR1 is MNHEY and CDR2 is SMNVEV (reference sequence). The V gene lost 0 bases and the J gene lost 2 bases, with 11 bases spanning the gap. CDR3 protein: CASSLSGGQTYEQYF. CDR3 DNA: TGTGCCAGCAGTTTATCGGGGGGGCAGACCTACGAGCAGTACTTC.

A single count supports this clone. The chain joins TRBV3-1 (or the pseudogene TRBV3-2) to TRBJ1-4, with D maybe TRBD1 (5 bases). Between the trimmed V and J ends, which lost 1 base and 14 bases, there was a span of 11 bases. This CDR3 has 12 amino acids. Germline assignment: CDR1 LGHDT and CDR2 YNNKEL (reference sequence). CDR3 nucleotide sequence: TGTGCCAGCAGCCAAGGAGGGGTTAGGCTGTTTTTT. Its protein product is CASSQGGVRLFF.

The chain links TRBV14 to TRBJ2-7, with no clear D. V lost 4 bases and J 3 bases, leaving 19 bases between the germline ends. Germline values: CDR1 SGHDN, CDR2 FVKESK. The CDR3 length is 16 residues. CDR3 nucleotides: TGTGCCAGCAGCCGCAATGTGGGGTCCGGTAGCTACGAGCAGTACTTC. Translation gives CASSRNVGSGSYEQYF.

J is TRBJ2-4 and V is TRBV7-2, with D perhaps matching TRBD1 (5 bases). Trimming shortened V by 1 base and J by 2 bases, and 9 bases separated the two germline ends. The germline V gene encodes CDR1 SGHTA and CDR2 FQGNSA. This CDR3 region has 15 residues. The CDR3 DNA is TGTGCCAGCAGCTTAGGGGGCACCTCCAAAAACATTCAGTACTTC. As protein: CASSLGGTSKNIQYF.

This clone was recorded a few times. The CDR3 loop reads CASRYSTGVYSPLHF. In DNA form, the CDR3 reads TGTGCCAGCAGATACAGCACAGGGGTGTATTCACCCCTCCACTTT. The chain uses TRBV2 and TRBJ1-6; 7 bases agree with TRBD1. The V segment lost 6 bases and the J segment 8 bases; nucleotides outside the gene matches: 10. Looked up from germline, CDR1 is SNHLY and CDR2 is FYNNEI. This CDR3 region has 15 residues.